Listed here are 12 T cell receptor beta chains from one sample, sequenced in a study of cytomegalovirus exposure and HLA in healthy donors. Some clones are missing from TCRdb's copy, which holds only in-frame ones; the method was immunoSEQ multiplex PCR. The sample yields under 400,000 clones, roughly 87% seen once. The source material was PBMCs. The origin of the receptors is a man aged 25 to 40 in good health and CMV-seronegative.

The chain employs TRBV25-1 and TRBJ1-5; 9 nucleotides line up with TRBD1. The CDR3 is 13 amino acids. Germline V gene sequence: CDR1 MGHDK, CDR2 SYGVNS. V shed 4 bases and J 7 bases; nucleotides not matched to a gene: 2. Here the CDR3 reads CASSGGQGQPQHF. CDR3 DNA: TGTGCCAGCAGTGGGGGACAGGGACAGCCCCAGCATTTT. Based on the CDR3 plus reference TRBV25-1 and TRBJ1-5, the full variable domain is EADIYQTPRYLVIGTGKKITLECSQTMGHDKMYWYQQDPGMELHLIHYSYGVNSTEKGDLSSESTVSRIRTEHFPLTLESARPSHTSQYLCASSGGQGQPQHFGDGTRLSIL.

The chain carries TRBV7-8 and TRBJ1-4; D gene unclear. The CDR3 is 12 amino acids. Germline-derived CDR1 and CDR2 are SGHVS and FQNEAQ. V was pared by 4 bases and J by 6 bases, with 6 bases between. The CDR3 loop reads CASSYGDEKLFF. CDR3 coding DNA: TGTGCCAGCAGCTACGGGGATGAAAAACTGTTTTTT.

The gene calls are TRBV19 and TRBJ1-6; D remains unclear. CDR3 length: 15 amino acids. With 7 bases removed from V and 1 base from J, the gap between germline ends came to 11 bases. Per germline, CDR1 LNHDA and CDR2 SQIVND (reference sequence). Here the CDR3 DNA reads TGTGCCAGTACCCCGGGTTGGTCCTATAATTCACCCCTCCACTTT. It specifies CASTPGWSYNSPLHF.

This clone was found a few times. This rearrangement joins TRBV4-1 to TRBJ1-5; TRBD1 matches 9 bases. There are 14 residues in the CDR3. V lost 2 bases to trimming and J lost 7 bases; unmatched junction nucleotides: 3. Germline assignment: CDR1 MGHRA and CDR2 YSYEKL. The chain's CDR3 is CASSQRTGAQPQHF. The CDR3, as DNA: TGCGCCAGCAGCCAACGGACAGGGGCCCAGCCCCAGCATTTT.

The chain couples TRBV19 to TRBJ2-1, with 7 bases aligning to TRBD2. The CDR3 runs to 14 residues. V lost 10 bases to trimming and J lost 9 bases; unmatched junction nucleotides: 15. Germline V CDR1 and CDR2: LNHDA, SQIVND (reference sequence). CDR3 nucleotides: TGTGCCACCAGCTCGGGACTACCTACAAGTGAGCAGTTCTTC. It is translated as CATSSGLPTSEQFF. Using reference TRBV19 and TRBJ2-1 for the parts outside the CDR3, the full variable domain is DGGITQSPKYLFRKEGQNVTLSCEQNLNHDAMYWYRQDPGQGLRLIYYSQIVNDFQKGDIAEGYSVSREKKESFPLTVTSAQKNPTAFYLCATSSGLPTSEQFFGPGTRLTVL.

This chain joins TRBV7-9 and TRBJ2-7, with D possibly TRBD1 on 6 matching bases. Trimming shortened V by 5 bases and J by 5 bases, and 13 bases separated the two germline ends. Germline loops: CDR1 SEHNR, CDR2 FQNEAQ (reference sequence). This CDR3 contains 13 residues. CDR3 sequence (DNA): TGTGCCAGCAGCGAACAGGGTTATGACGAGCAGTACTTC. It codes for CASSEQGYDEQYF.

The chain employs TRBV10-2 and TRBJ1-5; tentatively, D is TRBD1 (6 bases). The CDR3 consists of 15 residues. Germline V gene lookup returns CDR1 WSHSY and CDR2 SAAADI. V lost 0 bases, J lost 6 bases, and 12 bases lay in between. CDR3 residues: CASSESGGQGQPQHF. The CDR3 DNA is TGCGCCAGCAGTGAGTCCGGGGGGCAAGGTCAGCCCCAGCATTTT.

The genes are TRBV7-9 and TRBJ2-3; TRBD1 matches at 7 bases. Germline values: CDR1 SEHNR, CDR2 FQNEAQ (reference sequence). V trimming: 4 bases; J trimming: 3 bases; junction bases outside the gene matches: 4. This CDR3 region has 14 residues. The CDR3 protein is CASSYTGDTDTQYF. CDR3 nucleotides: TGTGCCAGCAGCTATACAGGGGATACAGATACGCAGTATTTT. Full variable domain (missing parts from reference TRBV7-9 and TRBJ2-3): DTGVSQNPRHKITKRGQNVTFRCDPISEHNRLYWYRQTLGQGPEFLTYFQNEAQLEKSRLLSDRFSAERPKGSFSTLEIQRTEQGDSAMYLCASSYTGDTDTQYFGPGTRLTVL.

V and J are TRBV9 and TRBJ2-6, with a possible D match to TRBD1 (5 bases). CDR3 length: 15 amino acids. CDR1 and CDR2 from the germline V gene are SGDLS and YYNGEE. V was cut by 1 base and J by 2 bases, with 7 bases left in between. The CDR3 DNA is TGTGCCAGCAGCGTAACAGGTACTGGGGCCAACGTCCTGACTTTC. Translated: CASSVTGTGANVLTF.

V gene TRBV5-6 combines with J gene TRBJ2-7, with D possibly TRBD2 on 6 matching bases. The CDR3 extends over 15 amino acids. V lost 4 bases and J lost 4, with 18 bases in between. Germline-derived CDR1 and CDR2 are SGHDT and YYEEEE. The CDR3 protein is CASSREGLGLYEQYF. The CDR3 DNA sequence: TGTGCCAGCAGCCGCGAGGGACTGGGACTTTACGAGCAGTACTTC.

The chain carries TRBV19 and TRBJ1-1; the D gene is possibly TRBD1 (6 bases). Trimming shortened V by 6 bases and J by 4 bases, and 12 bases separated the two germline ends. Germline CDR1 LNHDA, CDR2 SQIVND (reference sequence). The CDR3 runs to 13 residues. The CDR3 loop reads CASSWGLSTEAFF. The CDR3 DNA follows: TGTGCCAGTAGCTGGGGGCTAAGCACTGAAGCTTTCTTT.

For the CDR3, the DNA is TGTGCCAGCAGTGAAGTCGGTCAGGGTCTGTATAATTCACCCCTCCACTTT. Residues: CASSEVGQGLYNSPLHF. The chain uses TRBV2 and TRBJ1-6; TRBD1 is a possible D gene (5 bases). V shed 1 base and J shed 4 bases, with 14 bases lying between them. The CDR3 contains 17 residues. CDR1 and CDR2 (germline): SNHLY, FYNNEI.